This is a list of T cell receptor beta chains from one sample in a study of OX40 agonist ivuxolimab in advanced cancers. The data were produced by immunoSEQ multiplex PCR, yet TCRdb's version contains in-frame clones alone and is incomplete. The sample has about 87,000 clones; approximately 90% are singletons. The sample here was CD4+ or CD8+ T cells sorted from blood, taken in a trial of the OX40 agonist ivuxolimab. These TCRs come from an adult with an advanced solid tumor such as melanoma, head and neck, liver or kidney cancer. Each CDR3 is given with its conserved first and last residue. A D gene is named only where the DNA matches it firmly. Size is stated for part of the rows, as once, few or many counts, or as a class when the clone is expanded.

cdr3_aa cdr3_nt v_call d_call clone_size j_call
CASSDGTRGEKLFF TGTGCCAGCAGCGATGGGACCCGGGGTGAAAAACTGTTTTTT TRBV7-7 NA NA TRBJ1-4
CAISDGGPEGLAGYEQYF TGTGCCATCAGTGATGGTGGGCCGGAGGGACTAGCGGGCTACGAGCAGTACTTC TRBV10-3 TRBD2 NA TRBJ2-7
CASGGTSEQYF TGTGCCAGCGGAGGGACTTCTGAGCAGTACTTC TRBV6-5 NA NA TRBJ2-7
CASSLSGAFNYGYTF TGTGCCAGCAGCTTGTCAGGGGCTTTTAACTATGGCTACACCTTC TRBV5-8 NA NA TRBJ1-2
CASSRTGETQYF TGTGCTAGCAGCCGCACAGGAGAGACCCAGTACTTC TRBV7-7 NA NA TRBJ2-5
CASSGAKAGGSTDTQYF TGTGCCAGCAGTGGAGCTAAGGCGGGGGGGAGCACAGATACGCAGTATTTT TRBV6-1 TRBD2 NA TRBJ2-3
CASSFRQGEAEQYF TGTGCCAGCAGCTTTCGGCAGGGGGAAGCCGAGCAGTACTTC TRBV7-9 TRBD1 NA TRBJ2-7
CASSLQMDADTQYF TGCGCCAGCAGCTTACAAATGGACGCAGATACGCAGTATTTT TRBV5-1 NA NA TRBJ2-3
CASSLDGKETQYF TGTGCCAGCAGCTTAGACGGGAAAGAGACCCAGTACTTC TRBV7-6 NA NA TRBJ2-5
CASSLVVQETQYF TGTGCCAGCAGCTTGGTAGTACAAGAGACCCAGTACTTC TRBV5-8 NA NA TRBJ2-5
CAISDRPARKRTDTGELFF TGTGCCATCAGTGATCGCCCCGCGCGGAAGCGAACGGACACCGGGGAGCTGTTTTTT TRBV10-3 NA NA TRBJ2-2
CASSQDRGGGGRETQYF TGCGCCAGCAGCCAAGATCGGGGGGGCGGTGGTCGCGAGACCCAGTACTTC TRBV4-1 TRBD2 medium-sized TRBJ2-5
CASSRSGVGTGELFF TGTGCCAGCAGCCGTAGCGGGGTTGGAACCGGGGAGCTGTTTTTT TRBV11-1 TRBD2 NA TRBJ2-2
CSVEGPDTQYF TGCAGCGTTGAAGGACCAGATACGCAGTATTTT TRBV29-1 NA NA TRBJ2-3
CASSKHGESYEQYF TGTGCCAGTAGTAAGCACGGTGAATCCTACGAGCAGTACTTC TRBV19 NA NA TRBJ2-7
CASSQDPRRSSYEQYF TGCGCCAGCAGCCAAGACCCCCGGCGGAGCTCCTACGAGCAGTACTTC TRBV4-3 NA NA TRBJ2-7
CASSFQGARGGELFF TGTGCCAGCAGCTTCCAGGGGGCGCGAGGCGGGGAGCTGTTTTTT TRBV5-4 TRBD1 NA TRBJ2-2
CASRQFQGADEAFF TGTGCCAGCAGACAATTCCAGGGGGCAGATGAAGCTTTCTTT TRBV5-5 TRBD1 NA TRBJ1-1
CASLGGDTQYF TGCGCCAGCCTAGGGGGAGATACGCAGTATTTT TRBV10-2 NA NA TRBJ2-3
CASSLGSSGYQETQYF TGTGCCAGCAGCTTAGGCTCTAGCGGATACCAAGAGACCCAGTACTTC TRBV7-9 TRBD2 NA TRBJ2-5
CSVQGGQGAGGYTF TGCAGCGTCCAAGGGGGACAGGGGGCTGGAGGCTACACCTTC TRBV29-1 TRBD1 NA TRBJ1-2
CASSRNGQGGYGYTF TGTGCCAGCAGTCGGAATGGACAGGGGGGCTATGGCTACACCTTC TRBV6-5 TRBD1 NA TRBJ1-2
CATSRDKGSGNTIYF TGTGCCACCAGCAGAGATAAAGGGTCTGGAAACACCATATATTTT TRBV15 NA NA TRBJ1-3
CASSLSWGDYGYTF TGTGCCAGCAGCTTATCGTGGGGTGACTATGGCTACACCTTC TRBV11-2 NA NA TRBJ1-2
CASSYSLGTNQPQHF TGTGCCAGCAGTTACTCTCTAGGGACAAATCAGCCCCAGCATTTT TRBV6-5 NA NA TRBJ1-5
CASSGLAGGSDTQYF TGTGCCAGCAGCGGACTAGCGGGAGGGTCAGATACGCAGTATTTT TRBV5-5 TRBD2 NA TRBJ2-3
CASSTPGQANYGYTF TGTGCCAGCAGTACCCCGGGACAGGCCAACTATGGCTACACCTTC TRBV6-5 TRBD1 NA TRBJ1-2
CASSVQGGRNTIYF TGTGCCAGCAGCGTCCAGGGGGGGAGAAACACCATATATTTT TRBV9 TRBD1 NA TRBJ1-3
CASSSGLSEQYF TGTGCCAGCAGCTCGGGGTTGAGTGAGCAGTACTTC TRBV5-8 NA NA TRBJ2-7
CSVQPQGGGTEAFF TGCAGCGTCCAACCCCAGGGGGGTGGCACTGAAGCTTTCTTT TRBV29-1 TRBD1 NA TRBJ1-1
CASSPGLAGNYEQYF TGTGCCAGCAGCCCGGGACTAGCGGGGAACTACGAGCAGTACTTC TRBV5-4 TRBD2 few TRBJ2-7
CASSYALTSGNEQFF TGTGCCAGCAGTTACGCCTTGACTAGCGGGAATGAGCAGTTCTTC TRBV27 TRBD2 once TRBJ2-1
CASSFRRGSTDTQYF TGTGCCAGCAGCTTCCGGCGGGGGAGCACAGATACGCAGTATTTT TRBV11-3 TRBD2 few TRBJ2-3
CASSILLAGLNIQYF TGTGCCAGTAGCATCCTTCTTGCGGGATTGAACATTCAGTACTTC TRBV19 NA NA TRBJ2-4
CASSHSGTRRQETQYF TGTGCCAGCAGCCATTCAGGGACTAGGAGACAAGAGACCCAGTACTTC TRBV7-9 TRBD2 NA TRBJ2-5
CASSVVAGATDTQYF TGTGCCAGCAGCGTAGTAGCGGGAGCCACAGATACGCAGTATTTT TRBV9 TRBD2 NA TRBJ2-3
CASGQVNTGELFF TGTGCCAGCGGGCAGGTGAACACCGGGGAGCTGTTTTTT TRBV6-5 NA NA TRBJ2-2
CASNPGLAVYQETQYF TGCGCCAGCAACCCTGGACTAGCAGTGTACCAAGAGACCCAGTACTTC TRBV5-1 TRBD2 NA TRBJ2-5
CASRGERGNTEAFF TGCGCCAGCAGGGGGGAGCGGGGCAACACTGAAGCTTTCTTT TRBV5-1 NA NA TRBJ1-1
CASSLELLGGEGTGELFF TGTGCCAGCAGCTTAGAATTGTTAGGGGGAGAGGGCACCGGGGAGCTGTTTTTT TRBV11-3 NA NA TRBJ2-2
CASSYGTGDNQPQHF TGTGCCAGCAGTTATGGGACAGGGGACAATCAGCCCCAGCATTTT TRBV6-5 TRBD1 NA TRBJ1-5
CASSRDRANTGELFF TGCGCCAGCAGCCGAGACAGGGCAAACACCGGGGAGCTGTTTTTT TRBV4-1 TRBD1 NA TRBJ2-2
CSVHIGGQNTGELFF TGCAGCGTTCATATCGGGGGACAGAACACCGGGGAGCTGTTTTTT TRBV29-1 NA NA TRBJ2-2
CASSLGLTTEAFF TGTGCCAGCAGCCTGGGACTGACCACTGAAGCTTTCTTT TRBV7-3 NA NA TRBJ1-1
CASSTDRGRFEQFF TGTGCCAGCAGCACGGACAGGGGGCGCTTTGAGCAGTTCTTC TRBV5-8 TRBD1 NA TRBJ2-1